This TCR beta chain was identified in a study of human T cells and chemical hapten exposure. Study-wide background: While the roughly 23-week study was under way, patients received diphenylcyclopropenone on the scalp every week. Application of 0.01% DPC to the upper back was done by patch test, with a reading at 6 days. Patients, predominantly female, presented with alopecia areata, totalis or universalis.

In TCRdb, the RACE reads were re-called with MiXCR into one record per CDR3 protein. Of some 350,000 distinct CDR3 sequences detected, nearly 6.5% appear once; the ten largest clones hold 5% to 6%. Time point in this sample: patch test 2, 6 weeks after DPC sensitization. Treatment defined: therapeutic diphenylcyclopropenone sensitization with weekly scalp DPC. This clonotype occurred a few times. What it binds is not known. Regarding the study as a whole: Among TCRs, those above 1 in 1000 frequency were unaffected by DPC sensitization.

Germline V CDR1 and CDR2: MNHEY, SVGEGT. The length of the CDR3 is 14 residues. Trimming took 5 bases from V and 0 from J, leaving 8 bases between them. This specimen was whole blood, taken in connection with sensitization to the hapten diphenylcyclopropenone (DPC). The receptor was derived from a woman between 18 and 29 years old with alopecia areata. Some clones in this sample may be carry-over from other donors' samples. The V call is TRBV6-2 or TRBV6-3, the J call TRBJ2-1; D gene uncertain. CDR3 loop: CASSPSGSYNEQFF. In DNA, the CDR3 is TGTGCCAGCAGTCCGTCTGGCTCCTACAATGAGCAGTTCTTC.